This paragraph covers one T cell receptor (beta chain) sequence. Other DNA sequences in the same sample also yield this CDR3. Trimming took 6 bases from V and 2 from J, leaving 10 bases between them. Germline CDR1 is MNHEY and CDR2 is SMNVEV (reference sequence). There are 13 residues in the CDR3. The record originates from a study of blood T cell repertoires in COVID-19. At the level of the study: The United States, Italy and Spain were the sources of the acute and convalescent COVID-19 samples. Sources were T cells, B-cell-depleted T cells, or PBMCs; the material itself was cDNA or gDNA.

Original handling: Estimation of nucleated cell counts was performed using reference gene primer amplification. Only in-frame clones appear in the TCRdb table, and some are missing; sequencing was by immunoSEQ multiplex PCR. V, J and clone size derive from that table, while D and trimming were established from the DNA sequence. Among 130,000 to 150,000 clones listed, around 80% were seen once. The sample taken for sequencing was peripheral blood. The chain recombines TRBV27 with TRBJ1-2; a weak D match, TRBD1 (5 bases). This TCR was recovered from a human donor with acute or convalescent COVID-19. The donor label of this sample is uncertain. The CDR3 is CASSPRGNYGYTF. The DNA for the CDR3 is TGTGCCAGCAGCCCTAGGGGAAACTATGGCTACACCTTC.